One and the same sample provided the 25 T cell receptor beta chains below, sequenced in a study of cytomegalovirus exposure and HLA in healthy donors. 13 Jbeta primers and 60 Vbeta primers were used for the PCR. TCRdb's table, derived via immunoSEQ multiplex PCR, lists solely in-frame clones and lacks some. The sample consists of 110,000 or so clones, 75% to 85% of them appearing once. The sample taken for sequencing was PBMCs. The source of these receptors is a man between 18 and 29 years old in good health and CMV-seronegative.

This clone has a single count. The chain links TRBV7-2 to TRBJ1-2; TRBD1 aligns across 10 bases. Germline lookup yields CDR1 SGHTA and CDR2 FQGNSA. This CDR3 has 17 amino acids. The trim removed 5 bases at V and 4 bases at J, leaving 13 bases unmatched. CDR3 loop: CASSQGTGAWFPYGYTF. In DNA form, the CDR3 reads TGTGCCAGCAGCCAGGGGACAGGGGCTTGGTTCCCCTATGGCTACACCTTC. The full variable domain, in which reference TRBV7-2 and TRBJ1-2 provide the parts outside the CDR3, is GAGVSQSPSNKVTEKGKDVELRCDPISGHTALYWYRQSLGQGLEFLIYFQGNSAPDKSGLPSDRFSAERTGGSVSTLTIQRTQQEDSAVYLCASSQGTGAWFPYGYTFGSGTRLTVV.

The chain combines TRBV19 with TRBJ1-5; D gene unclear. V lost 10 bases to trimming and J lost 7 bases, with 14 bases between them. Germline CDR1 and CDR2: LNHDA and SQIVND (reference sequence). This CDR3 has 12 amino acids. The CDR3 DNA sequence: TGTGCCACTTGGGCGGGGAACCAGCCCCAGCATTTT. Translation gives CATWAGNQPQHF.

The V gene is TRBV10-2, the J gene TRBJ2-2; TRBD2 matches at 13 bases. V shed 3 bases, J shed 4 bases, and the junction held 8 bases outside the gene matches. The CDR3 is made up of 18 amino acids. CDR1 and CDR2 from the germline V gene are WSHSY and SAAADI. The CDR3 spells CASSDPGLAGVSTGELFF. The CDR3, as DNA: TGCGCCAGCAGTGATCCAGGACTAGCGGGAGTTTCCACCGGGGAGCTGTTTTTT.

This clone was seen a few times. The chain employs TRBV5-1 and TRBJ1-5; 9 positions agree with TRBD1. The germline gives CDR1 SGHRS, CDR2 YFSETQ. Losses at the gene ends were 0 bases for V and 3 bases for J; bases not matched to a gene: 4. This CDR3 has 16 residues. The CDR3 reads CASSLERTGDNQPQHF. The DNA of the CDR3 is TGCGCCAGCAGCTTGGAGAGGACAGGGGACAATCAGCCCCAGCATTTT.

V is TRBV19 and J is TRBJ2-7, with 7 bases aligning to TRBD2. The CDR3 length is 18 residues. V lost 6 bases, J lost 7 bases, and 24 bases stayed unmatched. Germline CDR1 reads LNHDA; CDR2 reads SQIVND (reference sequence). CDR3 loop: CASSPARKLAFQGEEQYF. The CDR3 region has the DNA TGTGCCAGTAGCCCAGCCCGGAAACTAGCGTTCCAAGGGGAGGAGCAGTACTTC.

V and J are TRBV7-8 and TRBJ2-7, with D possibly TRBD2 on 6 matching bases. CDR3 length: 14 residues. The germline V and J ends were trimmed by 5 bases and 2 bases, with 13 bases remaining between them. Germline CDR1 is SGHVS and CDR2 is FQNEAQ. The CDR3 bases are TGTGCCAGCAGCCGGGGGACCGTCACCTACGAGCAGTACTTC. The encoded protein is CASSRGTVTYEQYF.

The rearrangement joins TRBV7-3 to TRBJ2-1, with 8 bases lining up with TRBD2. CDR1 is SGHTA and CDR2 is FQGTGA in the germline V gene. J was trimmed by 0 bases and V by 7 bases; bases with no gene match: 14. This CDR3 is 18 amino acids long. CDR3 sequence (DNA): TGTGCCAGCATCCAAACCCCTCTAGCGGGCCACTCCTACAATGAGCAGTTCTTC. It codes for CASIQTPLAGHSYNEQFF.

The chain carries TRBV7-8 and TRBJ2-7, with TRBD2 matching 12 bases. V shed 4 bases and J 0 bases; nucleotides not matched to a gene: 10. The CDR3 is made up of 18 amino acids. The germline V gene encodes CDR1 SGHVS and CDR2 FQNEAQ. As DNA, the CDR3 is TGTGCCAGCAGCTGGGCTAGCGGGAGGGGCGCTAGCTCCTACGAGCAGTACTTC. It specifies CASSWASGRGASSYEQYF.

This sequence joins TRBV4-3 and TRBJ2-2; no definite D call. Trimming took off 0 bases at V and 4 bases at J, with 3 bases between the two ends. Per the germline V gene, CDR1 is LGHNA and CDR2 is YSLEER. This CDR3 region has 13 residues. In DNA, the CDR3 is TGCGCCAGCAGCCAAGAAGCCACCGGGGAGCTGTTTTTT. It is translated as CASSQEATGELFF.

The gene calls are TRBV7-2 and TRBJ1-4; the D gene is possibly TRBD1 (5 bases). Per germline, CDR1 SGHTA and CDR2 FQGNSA. The CDR3 contains 14 residues. Trimming removed 4 bases at V and 5 bases at J, with 11 bases between. The CDR3 DNA reads as TGTGCCAGCAGCTCGATGACAGCAAATGAAAAACTGTTTTTT. It is translated as CASSSMTANEKLFF.

This clone appeared once. The chain has TRBV6-5 and TRBJ1-2; TRBD1 is a possible D gene (5 bases). Germline V CDR1 and CDR2: MNHEY, SVGAGI. The CDR3 consists of 14 residues. V was shortened by 4 bases and J by 3 bases, with 12 bases between the two germline ends. This CDR3 reads CASSSPDRDYGYTF. The CDR3 DNA is TGTGCCAGCAGTTCTCCCGACAGAGACTATGGCTACACCTTC.

The rearrangement uses TRBV30 and TRBJ2-7; 9 bases match TRBD2. The ends lost 5 bases at V and 0 bases at J; junction bases unmatched: 8. Germline-derived CDR1 and CDR2 are GTSNPN and SVGIG (reference sequence). This CDR3 has 15 residues. The CDR3 nucleotides read TGTGCCTGGTCTGAAGCGGGGGGCAGCTCCTACGAGCAGTACTTC. Translated: CAWSEAGGSSYEQYF.

J is TRBJ1-1 and V is TRBV7-3; the D gene is possibly TRBD1 (5 bases). Between the trimmed V and J ends, which lost 5 bases and 2 bases, there was a span of 9 bases. Per germline, CDR1 SGHTA and CDR2 FQGTGA. The CDR3 runs to 13 residues. The CDR3 sequence is CASSPQANTEAFF. The CDR3 nucleotides are TGTGCCAGCAGCCCACAGGCTAACACTGAAGCTTTCTTT.

The chain couples TRBV29-1 to TRBJ1-2; TRBD1 matches at 7 bases. In germline, CDR1 is SQVTM, CDR2 ANQGSEA. This CDR3 comprises 13 residues. V was clipped by 5 bases and J by 1 base; unmatched bases: 4. The CDR3 DNA reads TGCAGCGTTACCGGGACAGATAACTATGGCTACACCTTC. As protein: CSVTGTDNYGYTF.

The chain uses TRBV5-4 and TRBJ2-3; D uncertain. The ends were cut back, 4 bases at V and 0 bases at J, with 12 bases in the middle. This CDR3 has 15 residues. Germline V gene data show CDR1 as SGHNT and CDR2 as YYREEE (reference sequence). This chain's CDR3 is CASSLSFSSTDTQYF. The CDR3 coding sequence is TGTGCCAGCAGCCTGTCTTTCAGTAGCACAGATACGCAGTATTTT.

This rearrangement joins TRBV11-3 to TRBJ2-5, with D maybe TRBD2 (5 bases). V was pared by 5 bases and J by 5 bases, with 12 bases between. The length of the CDR3 is 13 residues. The germline V gene has CDR1 SGHNT and CDR2 YENEEA. The CDR3 nucleotides are TGTGCCAGCAGCCTGGAGGTAGAGGAGACCCAGTACTTC. Its translation: CASSLEVEETQYF. Full variable domain (missing parts from reference TRBV11-3 and TRBJ2-5): EAGVVQSPRYKIIEKKQPVAFWCNPISGHNTLYWYLQNLGQGPELLIRYENEEAVDDSQLPKDRFSAERLKGVDSTLKIQPAELGDSAVYLCASSLEVEETQYFGPGTRLLVL.

This clone was detected only a few times. The genes are TRBV10-2 and TRBJ1-4; no reliable D call. The V end was cut by 2 bases, the J end by 7 bases, with 5 bases between. The length of the CDR3 is 12 residues. The germline V gene has CDR1 WSHSY and CDR2 SAAADI. CDR3 in DNA: TGCGCCAGCAGTGAGCCGGTTGAAAAACTGTTTTTT. Amino acids: CASSEPVEKLFF.

This clone was counted only a few times. The V gene is TRBV29-1, the J gene TRBJ2-7; tentatively, D is TRBD1 (6 bases). The length of the CDR3 is 14 residues. Germline values: CDR1 SQVTM, CDR2 ANQGSEA. V was clipped by 6 bases and J by 2 bases, with 17 bases between them. The DNA of the CDR3 is TGCAGCGTCTCTCCGGGACACTCGACCTACGAGCAGTACTTC. It codes for CSVSPGHSTYEQYF.

This clone showed up just once. CDR3 in amino acids: CASITGLAAYNEQFF. As DNA, the CDR3 is TGTGCCAGTATTACGGGACTAGCTGCCTACAATGAGCAGTTCTTC. This rearrangement joins TRBV11-2 to TRBJ2-1, with 9 bases fitting TRBD2. After removal of 9 bases from V and 2 bases from J, the junction contained 8 bases not matched to a gene. There are 15 residues in the CDR3. Germline loops: CDR1 SGHAT, CDR2 FQNNGV. Variable domain in full (rest from reference TRBV11-2 and TRBJ2-1): EAGVAQSPRYKIIEKRQSVAFWCNPISGHATLYWYQQILGQGPKLLIQFQNNGVVDDSQLPKDRFSAERLKGVDSTLKIQPAKLEDSAVYLCASITGLAAYNEQFFGPGTRLTVL.

The chain links TRBV29-1 to TRBJ1-1; perhaps TRBD1 as D (5 bases). Germline CDR1 is SQVTM and CDR2 is ANQGSEA. The CDR3 has 13 residues. V was pared by 7 bases and J by 4 bases, with 16 bases between. The CDR3 region has the DNA TGCAGCGCCAGGATGGGGGGAGGCACTGAAGCTTTCTTT. It translates to CSARMGGGTEAFF.

The chain has TRBV13 and TRBJ2-7; 9 positions agree with TRBD2. Germline V lookup: CDR1 PRHDT, CDR2 FYEKMQ (reference sequence). This CDR3 spans 16 amino acids. V trimming: 5 bases; J trimming: 5 bases; junction bases outside the gene matches: 13. CDR3 DNA: TGTGCCAGCAGCCTCCTGGGAGGAGCGGGAGGCAACGAGCAGTACTTC. Protein sequence: CASSLLGGAGGNEQYF.

This rearrangement joins TRBV7-8 to TRBJ2-5; tentatively, D is TRBD2 (5 bases). The CDR3 consists of 14 residues. CDR1 and CDR2 (germline): SGHVS, FQNEAQ. With 1 base removed from V and 5 bases from J, the gap between germline ends came to 11 bases. The CDR3 region is CASSLGGSMETQYF. CDR3 in DNA: TGTGCCAGCAGCTTAGGCGGGTCCATGGAGACCCAGTACTTC.

This clone has only one observation. The V call is TRBV7-9, the J call TRBJ1-4, with a tentative D call TRBD1 (5 bases). V was clipped by 1 base and J by 5 bases, with 11 bases between them. CDR3 length: 15 amino acids. Germline CDR1 reads SEHNR; CDR2 reads FQNEAQ (reference sequence). CDR3 protein: CASSLVGAQNEKLFF. The DNA for the CDR3 is TGTGCCAGCAGCTTAGTTGGGGCCCAGAATGAAAAACTGTTTTTT.

Notes on this clone: An end of the junction does not agree with germline; a read error may underlie this. The rearrangement links TRBV7-7 to TRBJ1-2, with 7 positions matching TRBD1. CDR1 and CDR2 from the germline V gene are SSHAT and FNYEAQ (reference sequence). The CDR3 sequence is 16 residues long. As DNA, the CDR3 is TGTGCTAGCAGCCCCGACAGGGCCCCCGAACTATTAGTCTACACCTTC. This sequence encodes CASSPDRAPELLVYTF.

The chain links TRBV5-4 to TRBJ1-1; a possible D gene is TRBD1 (5 bases). The CDR3 runs 15 residues. Germline-derived CDR1 and CDR2 are SGHNT and YYREEE (reference sequence). V was cut by 0 bases and J by 4 bases, with 13 bases left in between. The DNA for the CDR3 is TGTGCCAGCAGCTTGGCGCAGGGAAAGGGCACTGAAGCTTTCTTT. Encoded protein: CASSLAQGKGTEAFF.